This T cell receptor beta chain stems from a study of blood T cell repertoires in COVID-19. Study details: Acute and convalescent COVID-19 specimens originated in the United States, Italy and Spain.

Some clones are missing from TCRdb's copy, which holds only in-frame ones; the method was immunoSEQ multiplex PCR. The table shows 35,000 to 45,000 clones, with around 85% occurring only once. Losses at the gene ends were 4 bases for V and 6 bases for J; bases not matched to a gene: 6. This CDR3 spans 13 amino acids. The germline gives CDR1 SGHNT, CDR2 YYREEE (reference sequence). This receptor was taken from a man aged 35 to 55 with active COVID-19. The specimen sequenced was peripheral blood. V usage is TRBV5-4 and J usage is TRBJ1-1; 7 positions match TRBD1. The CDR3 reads CASSVQGVAEAFF. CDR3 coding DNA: TGTGCCAGCAGCGTTCAGGGGGTCGCTGAAGCTTTCTTT.